This T cell receptor (beta chain) was obtained from a study of T-cell reconstitution after alpha-beta-depleted transplantation in children. Whole-study findings and limits: Some patients' high day-60 TCRbeta diversity was traced to surviving recipient T cells and thymic progenitors. There were reportedly several hundred expanded graft clones from which alpha-beta T cells came about two months after transplant. T-cell numbers and diversity, one year after transplant, stemmed largely from T cells that were newly produced.

This clonotype has at least ten counts. Its cognate antigen is unknown. CDR3 length: 13 amino acids. Germline CDR1 DFQATT, CDR2 SNEGSKA (reference sequence). Trimming pared 2 bases from V and 5 bases from J, leaving 12 bases between. Researchers prepared the TCRbeta library using unique molecular identifiers, the study reports. TCRdb processed the PCR reads anew with MiXCR; each CDR3 protein has one entry. This table holds about 230,000 distinct CDR3 sequences, about 11% found once. Sequencing was performed on PBMCs, taken before TCRalphabeta/CD19-depleted stem cell transplant. The gene calls are TRBV20-1 and TRBJ2-5; D may be TRBD1 (6 bases). This sequence originates from a child under three years old with acute myeloid leukemia, due to receive a stem cell transplant. The CDR3 nucleotides are TGCAGTGCTAGATCACAGGGACGGGAGACCCAGTACTTC. It encodes CSARSQGRETQYF.